This T cell receptor (beta chain) originates from a study of blood T cell repertoires in COVID-19. Study information: Sources were T cells, B-cell-depleted T cells, or PBMCs; the material itself was cDNA or gDNA.

V was cut by 5 bases and J by 8 bases, with 15 bases left in between. The CDR3 loop spans 14 amino acids. Germline CDR1 is SNHLY and CDR2 is FYNNEI. The table came from immunoSEQ multiplex PCR; TCRdb's copy has only in-frame clones and leaves some out. The table includes 350,000 to 450,000 clones, around 85% detected once. The gene calls are TRBV2 and TRBJ1-4, with D perhaps TRBD1 (5 bases). Sequencing input: peripheral blood. This sequence originates from a woman between 18 and 29 years old with acute or convalescent COVID-19. CDR3 in amino acids: CASSPSRGGEKLFF. As DNA, the CDR3 is TGTGCCAGCAGTCCCTCGCGGGGGGGAGAAAAACTGTTTTTT.